Listed here are 30 T cell receptor beta chains from one sample, sequenced in a study of OX40 agonist ivuxolimab in advanced cancers. Only in-frame clones appear in the TCRdb table, and some are missing; sequencing was by immunoSEQ multiplex PCR. The repertoire holds 50,000 to 80,000 clones, with about 88% as singletons. The material sequenced was CD4+ or CD8+ T cells sorted from blood, taken in a trial of the OX40 agonist ivuxolimab. These receptor sequences come from an adult with an advanced solid tumor such as melanoma, head and neck, liver or kidney cancer.

The chain is built from TRBV5-4 and TRBJ2-7; TRBD2 matches 7 bases. The CDR3 has 13 residues. V lost 4 bases, J lost 3 bases, and 4 bases stayed unmatched. Per the germline V gene, CDR1 is SGHNT and CDR2 is YYREEE (reference sequence). The CDR3 sequence is CASSIGGGYEQYF. The CDR3 DNA reads TGTGCCAGCAGCATTGGCGGGGGCTACGAGCAGTACTTC.

The CDR3 sequence is CASSRGQGKNQPQHF. The DNA for the CDR3 is TGTGCCAGCAGCCGGGGACAGGGAAAGAATCAGCCCCAGCATTTT. V and J are TRBV5-5 and TRBJ1-5, with 9 nucleotides matching TRBD1. V dropped 4 bases and J dropped 4; count of bases not matched to a gene: 6. The CDR3 loop spans 15 amino acids. Germline V gives CDR1 SGHKS, CDR2 YYEKEE (reference sequence).

The chain uses TRBV19 and TRBJ2-2; 10 bases line up with TRBD2. Germline V gene data show CDR1 as LNHDA and CDR2 as SQIVND (reference sequence). Losses at the gene ends were 6 bases for V and 0 bases for J; bases not matched to a gene: 4. This CDR3 region has 16 residues. The CDR3 loop reads CASRLAGAANTGELFF. CDR3 coding DNA: TGTGCCAGTAGGCTAGCGGGGGCCGCGAACACCGGGGAGCTGTTTTTT.

The chain links TRBV5-1 to TRBJ2-7, with 8 bases matching TRBD2. This CDR3 has 14 residues. Germline V gives CDR1 SGHRS, CDR2 YFSETQ. J was trimmed by 3 bases and V by 5 bases; bases with no gene match: 7. CDR3 sequence reads: CASSPGRVVYEQYF. The CDR3 DNA follows: TGCGCCAGCAGTCCCGGGAGGGTCGTCTACGAGCAGTACTTC.

The chain couples TRBV9 to TRBJ2-1, with 8 bases identical to TRBD2. Germline V gene lookup returns CDR1 SGDLS and CDR2 YYNGEE. The CDR3 totals 16 residues. V was clipped by 4 bases and J by 6 bases; unmatched bases: 12. CDR3 sequence reads: CASSSSLFGGANEQFF. CDR3 in DNA: TGTGCCAGCAGCTCCTCCCTCTTCGGGGGGGCCAATGAGCAGTTCTTC.

V is TRBV5-6 and J is TRBJ1-1; 9 bases line up with TRBD1. V lost 3 bases, J lost 3 bases, and 9 bases stayed unmatched. The CDR3 is 16 amino acids. Germline lookup yields CDR1 SGHDT and CDR2 YYEEEE. The CDR3: CASSSPGDRVDTEAFF. CDR3 bases: TGTGCCAGCAGCTCGCCCGGGGACAGGGTCGACACTGAAGCTTTCTTT.

The V call is TRBV30, the J call TRBJ1-2; 8 bases are shared with TRBD1. The CDR3 has 12 residues. Germline V lookup: CDR1 GTSNPN, CDR2 SVGIG (reference sequence). J gave up 8 bases and V 5 bases, and 7 bases lay outside the gene matches. CDR3 nucleotide sequence: TGTGCCTGGGGACAGGGTTTAGGGGGCTACACCTTC. It encodes CAWGQGLGGYTF.

The chain joins TRBV5-6 to TRBJ2-2; 10 bases match TRBD1. Germline values: CDR1 SGHDT, CDR2 YYEEEE. CDR3 length: 15 amino acids. The junction had 7 bases not matched to a gene; V was cut back by 4 bases and J by 7 bases. The DNA of the CDR3 is TGTGCCAGCAGCGGTGACAGGGGGCGGGTCGGGGAGCTGTTTTTT. Protein product: CASSGDRGRVGELFF.

This clone was seen a few times. The chain couples TRBV30 to TRBJ1-2; tentatively, D is TRBD1 (6 bases). V was shortened by 4 bases and J by 4 bases, with 10 bases between the two germline ends. This CDR3 spans 12 amino acids. Germline V gene data show CDR1 as GTSNPN and CDR2 as SVGIG (reference sequence). CDR3 residues: CAWTMTGYGYTF. CDR3 nucleotide sequence: TGTGCCTGGACAATGACAGGCTATGGCTACACCTTC.

This clone is a singleton in its sample. V is TRBV6-6 and J is TRBJ2-7, with TRBD1 as a possible D gene (6 bases). The germline CDR1 and CDR2 sequences are MNHNY and SVGAGI (reference sequence). The CDR3 contains 12 residues. Trimming took 10 bases from V and 5 from J, leaving 15 bases between them. The CDR3 nucleotides read TGTGCCACCTTGGACAGTGGGAACGAGCAGTACTTC. It translates to CATLDSGNEQYF.

The chain uses TRBV5-8 and TRBJ2-5; the match to TRBD2 covers 10 bases. The CDR3 runs to 16 residues. Trimming at V came to 3 bases and at J to 5 bases, leaving 10 bases not matched to a gene. CDR1 and CDR2 (germline): SGHTS, YDEGEE. DNA for the CDR3: TGTGCCAGCAGCTCACCCCTTACTAGCGGGGTCGAGACCCAGTACTTC. It yields the protein CASSSPLTSGVETQYF.

This rearrangement joins TRBV2 to TRBJ1-6, with D maybe TRBD1 (6 bases). V lost 6 bases and J lost 6, with 15 bases in between. CDR1 SNHLY and CDR2 FYNNEI come from the germline V gene. The CDR3 is 15 amino acids. CDR3 protein: CASRSIGGINSPLHF. The CDR3 DNA follows: TGTGCCAGCAGGTCTATAGGGGGAATTAATTCACCCCTCCACTTT.

The chain has TRBV28 and TRBJ2-7; D perhaps matches TRBD1 (6 bases). Germline V gene lookup returns CDR1 MDHEN and CDR2 SYDVKM. V was trimmed by 7 bases and J by 6 bases, leaving 22 bases between them. This CDR3 is built from 15 residues. The CDR3 DNA is TGTGCCAGCACGGGGTTTGAGGGGGAACTGTCCGAGCAGTACTTC. Its translation is CASTGFEGELSEQYF. The full variable domain, its missing parts supplied by reference TRBV28 and TRBJ2-7, is DVKVTQSSRYLVKRTGEKVFLECVQDMDHENMFWYRQDPGLGLRLIYFSYDVKMKEKGDIPEGYSVSREKKERFSLILESASTNQTSMYLCASTGFEGELSEQYFGPGTRLTVT.

This clone was found a few times. This specimen includes other DNA sequences encoding the same CDR3. This rearrangement joins TRBV7-8 to TRBJ1-5; weak D call: TRBD1 (5 bases). CDR3 size: 15 residues. CDR1 and CDR2 (germline): SGHVS, FQNEAQ. V lost 1 base, J lost 3 bases, and 10 bases lay in between. DNA for the CDR3: TGTGCCAGCAGCTTAGGGGACTTTTCCAATCAGCCCCAGCATTTT. This codes for CASSLGDFSNQPQHF.

The CDR3 sequence is CASSVGYGYTF. In DNA, the CDR3 is TGTGCCAGCAGCGTAGGCTATGGCTACACCTTC. The V call is TRBV9, the J call TRBJ1-2; D not certain. Germline CDR1 and CDR2: SGDLS and YYNGEE. The V end was cut by 0 bases, the J end by 4 bases, with 1 base between. The CDR3 sequence is 11 residues long.

DNA of the CDR3: TGTGCCAGCAGCCAGGAAACAGGTAAGGACACTGAAGCTTTCTTT. This sequence encodes CASSQETGKDTEAFF. The chain recombines TRBV4-2 with TRBJ1-1; D is possibly TRBD1 (5 bases). The CDR3 has 15 amino acids. Per the germline V gene, CDR1 is LGHNA and CDR2 is YNFKEQ. Trimming stripped 3 bases from V and 3 bases from J, with 14 bases between.

This clone has a single count. The chain is built from TRBV7-9 and TRBJ2-1, with D uncertain. Trimming removed 0 bases from V and 6 bases from J, with 15 bases in between. Per germline, CDR1 SEHNR and CDR2 FQNEAQ (reference sequence). The CDR3 is 16 amino acids. The CDR3 sequence is CASSLARNGLGNEQFF. In DNA form, the CDR3 reads TGTGCCAGCAGCTTAGCTCGGAATGGATTAGGCAATGAGCAGTTCTTC. The variable domain in full, with the rest retrieved from reference TRBV7-9 and TRBJ2-1, is DTGVSQNPRHKITKRGQNVTFRCDPISEHNRLYWYRQTLGQGPEFLTYFQNEAQLEKSRLLSDRFSAERPKGSFSTLEIQRTEQGDSAMYLCASSLARNGLGNEQFFGPGTRLTVL.

The rearrangement joins TRBV18 to TRBJ1-1; D might be TRBD1 (5 bases). The germline V and J ends were trimmed by 1 base and 3 bases, with 9 bases remaining between them. The CDR3 is 14 residues long. Germline loops: CDR1 KGHSH, CDR2 LQKENI. The CDR3 protein is CASSPLQGYTEAFF. CDR3 DNA sequence: TGTGCCAGCTCACCACTCCAGGGCTACACTGAAGCTTTCTTT.

The chain employs TRBV5-1 and TRBJ1-4; TRBD1 aligns across 8 bases. Germline V gene data show CDR1 as SGHRS and CDR2 as YFSETQ. This CDR3 contains 19 residues. J gave up 4 bases and V 4 bases, and 18 bases lay outside the gene matches. The CDR3 nucleotides read TGCGCCAGCAGCCTTTTTGGTCCAGGGGGCGCTTCCTTTAATGAAAAACTGTTTTTT. Translated, it gives CASSLFGPGGASFNEKLFF.

CDR3 region: CSALGRDGYTF. In DNA form, the CDR3 reads TGCAGCGCTCTGGGACGGGATGGCTACACCTTC. V usage is TRBV29-1 and J usage is TRBJ1-2, with D possibly being TRBD1 (5 bases). The CDR3 covers 11 residues. Germline V gene lookup returns CDR1 SQVTM and CDR2 ANQGSEA. Trimming cost V 7 bases and J 6 bases, with 12 bases left between them.

The chain employs TRBV6-5 and TRBJ2-7; D is unclear. Germline V CDR1 and CDR2: MNHEY, SVGAGI. V was trimmed by 5 bases and J by 11 bases, leaving 16 bases between them. CDR3 size: 12 residues. DNA for the CDR3: TGTGCCAGCAGTGAAGCCCTGGACCAGGAGTACTTC. It encodes CASSEALDQEYF.

Concerning this clone: A read error is likely, as this CDR3 ends without the conserved phenylalanine or tryptophan. No DNA is shown, since the ends of the CDR3 on it are uncertain; the CDR3 is the one TCRdb lists. The chain combines TRBV10-3 with TRBJ2-7. Germline V gene lookup returns CDR1 ENHRY and CDR2 SYGVKD. The CDR3 is 13 residues long, ends included. CDR3 sequence reads: CAISELVGAQYWL.

CDR3 sequence reads: CASSRRLAGVGGLAGELFF. CDR3 bases: TGTGCCAGCAGCAGGCGGCTAGCGGGAGTAGGGGGTCTGGCCGGGGAGCTGTTTTTT. The chain uses TRBV9 and TRBJ2-2; TRBD2 agrees at 10 bases. The CDR3 runs 19 residues. The germline gives CDR1 SGDLS, CDR2 YYNGEE. The J segment lost 6 bases and the V segment lost 4 bases, leaving 18 bases of the junction unmatched.

V gene TRBV20-1 combines with J gene TRBJ2-3; maybe TRBD1 (6 bases). The V and J ends lost 6 bases and 3 bases respectively, with 7 bases between them. This CDR3 is built from 11 residues. From germline, CDR1 is DFQATT and CDR2 SNEGSKA (reference sequence). CDR3 in amino acids: CSADRTDTQYF. CDR3 nucleotide sequence: TGCAGTGCGGACAGAACAGATACGCAGTATTTT.

The V gene is TRBV2, the J gene TRBJ2-3; 8 bases fit TRBD2. Losses at the gene ends were 3 bases for V and 1 base for J; bases not matched to a gene: 3. CDR1 SNHLY and CDR2 FYNNEI come from the germline V gene. CDR3 length equals 15 residues. The CDR3 DNA follows: TGTGCCAGCAGTGACGGGCGGGGGGGCACAGATACGCAGTATTTT. It is translated as CASSDGRGGTDTQYF.

V is TRBV6-6 and J is TRBJ2-5, with TRBD1 matching over 9 bases. With 0 bases clipped from V and 1 base from J, the junction kept 3 bases outside the gene matches. The V gene's germline CDR1 is MNHNY and CDR2 SVGAGI (reference sequence). This CDR3 is 16 amino acids long. DNA for the CDR3: TGTGCCAGCAGTTACTCTGACAGGGGGGTCCAAGAGACCCAGTACTTC. Translated, it gives CASSYSDRGVQETQYF.

In this sample, this clone turned up once. The V gene is TRBV25-1, the J gene TRBJ1-2, with D possibly matching TRBD1 (6 bases). The CDR3 is made up of 14 amino acids. Trimming stripped 6 bases from V and 0 bases from J, with 11 bases between. In germline, CDR1 is MGHDK, CDR2 SYGVNS. CDR3: CASRPGTTNYGYTF. In DNA, the CDR3 is TGTGCCAGCAGACCAGGGACAACTAACTATGGCTACACCTTC.

V and J are TRBV2 and TRBJ1-1, with a tentative D call TRBD1 (5 bases). Trimming left V 0 bases short and J 6 bases short, with 8 bases between. The CDR3 is 13 residues long. Germline-derived CDR1 and CDR2 are SNHLY and FYNNEI. The CDR3 sequence is CASSEAWGSEAFF. CDR3 DNA: TGTGCCAGCAGTGAAGCCTGGGGGTCTGAAGCTTTCTTT.

The rearrangement joins TRBV13 to TRBJ1-4; tentatively, D is TRBD1 (5 bases). V was trimmed by 4 bases and J by 0 bases, leaving 12 bases between them. CDR3 length equals 16 residues. Germline V gene sequence: CDR1 PRHDT, CDR2 FYEKMQ (reference sequence). The CDR3, as DNA: TGTGCCAGCAGCTCACGACAGATGACAACTAATGAAAAACTGTTTTTT. It translates to CASSSRQMTTNEKLFF. The full variable domain, in which reference TRBV13 and TRBJ1-4 provide the parts outside the CDR3, is AAGVIQSPRHLIKEKRETATLKCYPIPRHDTVYWYQQGPGQDPQFLISFYEKMQSDKGSIPDRFSAQQFSDYHSELNMSSLELGDSALYFCASSSRQMTTNEKLFFGSGTQLSVL.

V usage is TRBV15 and J usage is TRBJ2-2; 11 bases map to TRBD1. Looked up from germline, CDR1 is LNHNV and CDR2 is YYDKDF (reference sequence). This CDR3 has 17 residues. The V segment lost 1 base and the J segment 5 bases; nucleotides outside the gene matches: 6. The CDR3 DNA is TGTGCCACCAGCAGAGGTGGGACAGGGGGTATTACCGGGGAGCTGTTTTTT. This sequence encodes CATSRGGTGGITGELFF. Variable domain in full (rest from reference TRBV15 and TRBJ2-2): DAMVIQNPRYQVTQFGKPVTLSCSQTLNHNVMYWYQQKSSQAPKLLFHYYDKDFNNEADTPDNFQSRRPNTSFCFLDIRSPGLGDTAMYLCATSRGGTGGITGELFFGEGSRLTVL.